This paragraph covers one T cell receptor (beta chain) sequence. Its antigen is unidentified. This sample was taken from a study of cytotoxic CD8 clonotypes in ibrutinib-treated CLL. Study-level findings and limits: Baseline clonality exceeded age-matched healthy donors and tracked circulating CD8+ T-cell counts. Public clonotypes, found uncommonly, either contracted or stayed stable on treatment.

Libraries of TCR beta were made from approximately 1.9 micrograms of genomic DNA that came from cryopreserved PBMCs. This CDR3 spans 16 amino acids. Trimming removed 4 bases from V and 5 bases from J, with 20 bases in between. Germline V gene lookup returns CDR1 SGHAT and CDR2 FQNNGV. The repertoire was sequenced with immunoSEQ multiplex PCR; TCRdb's copy has only in-frame clones and lacks some. The sample has 130,000 or so clones, 84% seen once. The sequences come from PBMCs, collected after 24 months of ibrutinib treatment. This receptor was obtained from a human donor with chronic lymphocytic leukemia. V usage is TRBV11-2 and J usage is TRBJ2-5, with D possibly being TRBD1 (6 bases). CDR3 nucleotides: TGTGCCAGCAGCTCCGACAGGCGAGCATTGGGGGAGACCCAGTACTTC. Its protein is CASSSDRRALGETQYF.